Included here is one T cell receptor (beta chain) sequence, with context. The data are from a study of cytotoxic CD8 clonotypes in ibrutinib-treated CLL. With V trimmed by 0 bases and J by 12 bases, 9 bases remained unmatched. Looked up from germline, CDR1 is SGDLS and CDR2 is YYNGEE. The CDR3 is 14 amino acids. Measured with immunoSEQ multiplex PCR; TCRdb has only the in-frame clones, and not every one. The sample lists 15,000 to 20,000 clones; 50% to 75% were seen once. The TCR sequence derives from a human donor with chronic lymphocytic leukemia. This material consisted of PBMCs, taken after 12 months of ibrutinib treatment. The chain joins TRBV9 to TRBJ2-1; 7 bases agree with TRBD2. The chain's CDR3 is CASSVVSGQSGQFF. DNA of the CDR3: TGTGCCAGCAGCGTAGTTAGCGGGCAGTCCGGGCAGTTCTTC.